This entry lists 25 T cell receptor beta chains sequenced from one sample in a study of beta chain features in type 1 diabetes. Expressed TCRB transcripts were sequenced, since all the RNA that had been isolated was reverse transcribed. Only in-frame clones appear in the TCRdb table, and some are missing; sequencing was by immunoSEQ multiplex PCR. The table includes 430,000 or so clones, over 10% detected once. The sample consisted of naive CD4+ T cells from blood. All receptors derive from a woman younger than 30 in good health.

A few counts support this clone. The chain carries TRBV9 and TRBJ2-1; TRBD2 agrees at 10 bases. J gave up 0 bases and V 4 bases, and 1 base lay outside the gene matches. The CDR3 length is 15 residues. Germline lookup yields CDR1 SGDLS and CDR2 YYNGEE. The CDR3 DNA is TGTGCCAGCAGCTCTAGCGGGAGCTCCTACAATGAGCAGTTCTTC. Translated, it gives CASSSSGSSYNEQFF.

This clone came up a few times. The genes are TRBV5-6 and TRBJ1-6; tentatively, D is TRBD1 (5 bases). This CDR3 contains 14 residues. Germline V gene lookup returns CDR1 SGHDT and CDR2 YYEEEE. Trimming removed 4 bases from V and 6 bases from J, with 11 bases in between. The chain's CDR3 is CASSRPQGNSPLHF. CDR3 in DNA: TGTGCCAGCAGCCGCCCGCAGGGTAATTCACCCCTCCACTTT.

This clone was found a few times. The CDR3 DNA reads as TGTGCCAGCAGCGCACAGGGAAATCAGCCCCAGCATTTT. Protein: CASSAQGNQPQHF. V is TRBV9 and J is TRBJ1-5; tentatively, D is TRBD1 (6 bases). V lost 3 bases to trimming and J lost 4 bases, with 8 bases between them. The germline gives CDR1 SGDLS, CDR2 YYNGEE. CDR3 length: 13 residues.

This chain links TRBV7-8 with TRBJ1-3; TRBD1 is a possible D gene (5 bases). CDR3 size: 15 residues. Trimming left V 1 base short and J 1 base short, with 8 bases between. Germline CDR1 is SGHVS and CDR2 is FQNEAQ. CDR3 bases: TGTGCCAGCAGCTTAGTCGCAGGGTCTGGAAACACCATATATTTT. Its protein is CASSLVAGSGNTIYF.

This clone has more than one count but fewer than ten. The V and J genes are TRBV12-5 and TRBJ1-5; D is ambiguous. This CDR3 is 17 amino acids long. Trimming removed 6 bases from V and 6 bases from J, with 24 bases in between. Per germline, CDR1 LGHNT and CDR2 FRNRAP. The CDR3 DNA reads as TGTGCTAGTGGCCCGCCTATGATTGAAGGATCGGGTCAGCCCCAGCATTTT. Its protein is CASGPPMIEGSGQPQHF.

This clone was observed a handful of times. The CDR3 nucleotides read TGTGCCAGCAGTCGACAAGCTGGAAACACCATATATTTT. Its protein is CASSRQAGNTIYF. The chain joins TRBV2 to TRBJ1-3, with unresolved D. Germline values: CDR1 SNHLY, CDR2 FYNNEI. There are 13 residues in the CDR3. Trimming pared 5 bases from V and 2 bases from J, leaving 7 bases between.

V gene TRBV29-1 combines with J gene TRBJ2-1, with a weak D call TRBD2 (5 bases). The germline CDR1 and CDR2 sequences are SQVTM and ANQGSEA. CDR3 length: 16 amino acids. Deletions cut 2 bases from V and 2 bases from J, with 16 bases between. The DNA of the CDR3 is TGCAGCGTTGAATCGTTGGGGAGTAAGACCTACAATGAGCAGTTCTTC. Translating gives CSVESLGSKTYNEQFF.

Worth noting for this clone: This specimen includes other DNA sequences encoding the same CDR3. The chain uses TRBV2 and TRBJ2-1; D unresolved. Trimming removed 2 bases at V and 8 bases at J, with 7 bases between. The CDR3 runs 12 residues. From germline, CDR1 is SNHLY and CDR2 FYNNEI. For the CDR3, the DNA is TGTGCCAGCAGTGAAAGGTGGGATGAGCAGTTCTTC. Translation: CASSERWDEQFF.

CDR3 in amino acids: CASAMGRAGTEAFF. Written as DNA, the CDR3 is TGCGCCAGCGCGATGGGTCGGGCGGGCACTGAAGCTTTCTTT. The gene calls are TRBV4-3 and TRBJ1-1; no clear D. This CDR3 comprises 14 residues. CDR1 is LGHNA, CDR2 YSLEER, per germline. V was shortened by 8 bases and J by 4 bases, with 17 bases between the two germline ends.

This clone turned up a few times. The rearrangement uses TRBV30 and TRBJ2-2; tentative D call: TRBD2 (6 bases). Trimming left V 5 bases short and J 3 bases short, with 7 bases between. The CDR3 is made up of 12 amino acids. Germline CDR1 is GTSNPN and CDR2 is SVGIG (reference sequence). CDR3 in amino acids: CAWGTYTGELFF. The DNA for the CDR3 is TGTGCCTGGGGGACTTACACCGGGGAGCTGTTTTTT.

This clone was seen more than once but under ten times. V is TRBV27 and J is TRBJ2-1, with D tentatively TRBD2 (6 bases). The CDR3 is 14 amino acids. Germline CDR1 is MNHEY and CDR2 is SMNVEV (reference sequence). V lost 6 bases, J lost 3 bases, and 12 bases lay in between. CDR3 in DNA: TGTGCCAGCAGGAGGGAGGCAGTCTACAATGAGCAGTTCTTC. This gives the protein CASRREAVYNEQFF.

The chain recombines TRBV4-2 with TRBJ2-1, with D hard to call. Germline values: CDR1 LGHNA, CDR2 YNFKEQ. The germline V and J ends were trimmed by 2 bases and 0 bases, with 8 bases remaining between them. This CDR3 region has 15 residues. The CDR3 sequence: CASSQTAPSYNEQFF. DNA of the CDR3: TGTGCCAGCAGCCAAACAGCCCCCTCCTACAATGAGCAGTTCTTC.

The table lists this clone with a few counts. J is TRBJ1-5 and V is TRBV14; unclear D gene. Germline lookup yields CDR1 SGHDN and CDR2 FVKESK. CDR3 size: 13 residues. V lost 1 base and J lost 6, with 7 bases in between. The DNA for the CDR3 is TGTGCCAGCAGCCAAGGGATTGGTCAGCCCCAGCATTTT. Encoded protein: CASSQGIGQPQHF.

The DNA for the CDR3 is TGTGCCAGCAGACATCGGGACAGGCACAATGAGCAGTTCTTC. This codes for CASRHRDRHNEQFF. The V and J genes are TRBV11-1 and TRBJ2-1; 8 positions match TRBD1. CDR1 SGHAT and CDR2 FQDESV come from the germline V gene (reference sequence). This CDR3 spans 14 amino acids. The V and J ends lost 6 bases and 5 bases, in that order; junction bases with no gene match: 6.

V gene TRBV15 combines with J gene TRBJ1-2; D is undetermined. V dropped 3 bases and J dropped 3 bases, with 8 bases sitting between them. CDR1 and CDR2 from the germline V gene are LNHNV and YYDKDF (reference sequence). The CDR3 length is 13 residues. The CDR3 loop reads CATSSGLDYGYTF. The CDR3 nucleotides read TGTGCCACCAGCAGTGGACTGGACTATGGCTACACCTTC.

The chain combines TRBV2 with TRBJ2-1; 9 bases are a match to TRBD1. Germline V CDR1 and CDR2: SNHLY, FYNNEI. V gave up 5 bases and J gave up 8 bases; unmatched junction bases: 10. The CDR3 has 15 residues. CDR3 in DNA: TGTGCCAGCAGTCAAATCGCAACAGGGGGCCATGAGCAGTTCTTC. Amino acids: CASSQIATGGHEQFF.

The J gene is TRBJ2-5, the V gene TRBV10-3, with D uncertain. Germline CDR1 reads ENHRY; CDR2 reads SYGVKD. The ends were cut back, 0 bases at V and 5 bases at J, with 7 bases in the middle. The CDR3 totals 13 residues. Written as DNA, the CDR3 is TGTGCCATCAGTGAGTCAGGGTACGAGACCCAGTACTTC. It is translated as CAISESGYETQYF.

The chain recombines TRBV29-1 with TRBJ1-2, with D unresolved. Trimming pared 1 base from V and 3 bases from J, leaving 3 bases between. Germline V gene lookup returns CDR1 SQVTM and CDR2 ANQGSEA. The CDR3 extends over 11 amino acids. The CDR3 loop reads CSVEAHYGYTF. CDR3 DNA: TGCAGCGTTGAAGCGCACTATGGCTACACCTTC.

This clone has only a few counts. DNA for the CDR3: TGTGCCTCAGAGTCTAGCACAGATACGCAGTATTTT. This codes for CASESSTDTQYF. The chain carries TRBV28 and TRBJ2-3; D is ambiguous. There are 12 residues in the CDR3. Trimming took off 11 bases at V and 0 bases at J, with 9 bases between the two ends. CDR1 and CDR2 from the germline V gene are MDHEN and SYDVKM.

This clone was found a few times. This rearrangement joins TRBV19 to TRBJ1-5, with no clear D. CDR1 LNHDA and CDR2 SQIVND come from the germline V gene (reference sequence). This CDR3 has 13 amino acids. Trimming left V 7 bases short and J 3 bases short, with 10 bases between. CDR3 residues: CASTYGNNQPQHF. In nucleotides, the CDR3 is TGTGCCAGTACCTACGGTAACAATCAGCCCCAGCATTTT.

This clone was observed a few times. This chain uses TRBV15 with TRBJ2-3; D remains unclear. V was pared by 4 bases and J by 0 bases, with 8 bases between. The CDR3 covers 14 residues. Germline CDR1 and CDR2: LNHNV and YYDKDF (reference sequence). Here the CDR3 reads CATSMGVSTDTQYF. CDR3 bases: TGTGCCACCAGCATGGGCGTTAGCACAGATACGCAGTATTTT.

The chain uses TRBV7-2 and TRBJ2-7; D could derive from TRBD1 or TRBD2 (5 bases each). Germline V gene data show CDR1 as SGHTA and CDR2 as FQGNSA. Trimming left V 5 bases short and J 2 bases short, with 10 bases between. The CDR3 contains 13 residues. CDR3 in amino acids: CASSRDPTYEQYV. CDR3 in DNA: TGTGCCAGCAGCCGGGACCCAACCTACGAGCAGTACGTC.

This clone was detected a few times. In nucleotides, the CDR3 is TGTGCCAGCAGCCCAGGGCATCAGGGAGAGACCCAGTACTTC. Protein sequence: CASSPGHQGETQYF. V gene TRBV7-3 combines with J gene TRBJ2-5; tentative D call: TRBD1 (5 bases). Trimming removed 5 bases from V and 4 bases from J, with 14 bases in between. Per the germline V gene, CDR1 is SGHTA and CDR2 is FQGTGA. The CDR3 contains 14 residues.

V gene TRBV29-1 combines with J gene TRBJ2-5; no clear D. The germline CDR1 and CDR2 sequences are SQVTM and ANQGSEA. CDR3 length: 12 residues. V was cut by 5 bases and J by 5 bases, with 12 bases left in between. As DNA, the CDR3 is TGCAGCGTTTTTCACGGGTCGGAGACCCAGTACTTC. Protein: CSVFHGSETQYF.

The chain combines TRBV10-3 with TRBJ2-7, with 9 bases that match TRBD2. Germline trimming cut 0 bases from V and 5 bases from J; bases unmatched to any gene: 8. This CDR3 is 16 amino acids long. CDR1 is ENHRY, CDR2 SYGVKD, per germline. The CDR3 spells CAISESGGRAVDEQYF. The CDR3, as DNA: TGTGCCATCAGTGAGTCGGGCGGGAGGGCCGTGGACGAGCAGTACTTC.